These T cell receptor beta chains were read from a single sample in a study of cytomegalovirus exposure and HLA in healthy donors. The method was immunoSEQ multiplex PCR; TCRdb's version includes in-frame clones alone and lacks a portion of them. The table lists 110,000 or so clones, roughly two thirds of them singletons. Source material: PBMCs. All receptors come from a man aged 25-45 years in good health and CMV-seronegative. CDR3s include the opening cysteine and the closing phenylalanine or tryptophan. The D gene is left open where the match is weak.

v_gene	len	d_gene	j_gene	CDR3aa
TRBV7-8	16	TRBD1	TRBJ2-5	CASSLLRTGQQETQYF
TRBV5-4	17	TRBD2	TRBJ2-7	CASSQEASASGRYEQYF
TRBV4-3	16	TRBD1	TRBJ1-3	CASSQDGTGGGNTIYF
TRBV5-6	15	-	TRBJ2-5	CASSLVTSESETQYF
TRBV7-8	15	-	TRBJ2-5	CASSLVGTPSETQYF
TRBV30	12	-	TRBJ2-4	CAWSPVKNIQYF
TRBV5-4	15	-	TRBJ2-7	CASSNQDGGPYEQYF
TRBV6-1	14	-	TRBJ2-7	CASSEARRYYEQYF
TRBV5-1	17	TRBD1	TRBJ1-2	CASSLYLGGQRSYGYTF
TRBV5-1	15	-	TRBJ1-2	CASSLAAGVNYGYTF
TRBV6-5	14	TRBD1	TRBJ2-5	CASSRRQGVETQYF
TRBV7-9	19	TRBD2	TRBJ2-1	CASSPLLGTGTSGKDEQFF
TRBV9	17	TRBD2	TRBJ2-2	CASSGSEAGGRTGELFF
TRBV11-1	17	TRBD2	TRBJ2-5	CASSLVLREGHQETQYF
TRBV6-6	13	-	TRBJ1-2	CASGSTQGYGYTF
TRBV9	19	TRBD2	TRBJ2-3	CASSIGTSGSRYFTDTQYF
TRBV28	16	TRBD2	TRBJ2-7	CATPHSGRPFGYEQYF
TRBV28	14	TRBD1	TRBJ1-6	CASNIDRGGSPLHF
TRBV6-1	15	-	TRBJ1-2	CASSERGRRGYGYTF
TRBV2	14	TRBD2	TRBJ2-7	CASSSGGGPYEQYF
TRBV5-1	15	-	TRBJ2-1	CASSLAGNLGDEQFF
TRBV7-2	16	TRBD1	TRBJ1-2	CASSLEALPGTERYTF
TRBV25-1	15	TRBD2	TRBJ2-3	CASSDGGRGMDTQYF
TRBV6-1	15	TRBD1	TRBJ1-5	CASSDGQGAVQPQHF
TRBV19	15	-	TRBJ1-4	CASSLSGRMGEKLFF
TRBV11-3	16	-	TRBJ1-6	CASSLATGTDQTPLHF
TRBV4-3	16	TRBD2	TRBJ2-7	CASSQVPGLASYEQYF
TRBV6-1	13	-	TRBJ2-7	CASSENQGGEQYF
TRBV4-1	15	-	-	CASSQIPGTRIEQYF
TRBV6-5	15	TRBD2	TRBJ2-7	CASSYPGGGGEEQYF
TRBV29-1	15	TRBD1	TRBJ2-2	CSVKVGQRNTGELFF
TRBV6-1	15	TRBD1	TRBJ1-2	CASRGQGKVYGGYTF
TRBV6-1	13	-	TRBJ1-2	CASSEVTVYGYTF
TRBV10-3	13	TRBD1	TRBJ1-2	CAISQGQGAGYTF
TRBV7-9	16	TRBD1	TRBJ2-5	CSSSLQGNGPAETQYF
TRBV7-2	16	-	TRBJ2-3	CASSLFGASGTDTQYF
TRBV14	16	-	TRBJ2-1	CASSQGVRGSYNEQFF
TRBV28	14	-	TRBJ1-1	CASSLNQGTTEAFF
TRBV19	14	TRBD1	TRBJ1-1	CASSINRGGAEAFF
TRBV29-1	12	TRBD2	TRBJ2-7	CSVGGGLDEQYF
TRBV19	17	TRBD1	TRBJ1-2	CASRPMGGTALNYGYTF
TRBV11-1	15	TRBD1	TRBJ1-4	CASSRQTGAFEKLFF
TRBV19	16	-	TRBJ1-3	CASSISLSIRGNTIYF
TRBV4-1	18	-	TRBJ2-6	CASSRAGQVTSGANVLTF
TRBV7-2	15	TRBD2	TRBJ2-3	CASSQREGPTDTQYF
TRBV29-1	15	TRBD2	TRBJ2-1	CSAPFGGNFYNEQFF
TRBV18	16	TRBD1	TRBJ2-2	CASSPPGQGYTGELFF
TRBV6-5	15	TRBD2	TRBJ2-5	CASRPTGLAPETQYF
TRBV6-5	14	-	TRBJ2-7	CASSRPPGHYEQYF
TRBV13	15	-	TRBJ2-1	CASSLRLSSYNEQFF
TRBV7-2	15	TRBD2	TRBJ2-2	CASSLLSGGGGELFF
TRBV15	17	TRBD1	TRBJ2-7	CATSSTGVGDGIYEQYF
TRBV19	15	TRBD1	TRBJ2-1	CASSAGQGPLSSEFF
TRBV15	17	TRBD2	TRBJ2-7	CATSRDLTSGSRYEQYF
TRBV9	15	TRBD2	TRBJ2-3	CASSVRGLDTDTQYF
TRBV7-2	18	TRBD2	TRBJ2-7	CASSSYPASSGASYEQYF
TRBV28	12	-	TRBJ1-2	CASSLGGYGYTF